In this sample, the clone carrying this T cell receptor beta chain turned up many times. The data belong to a study of T-cell reconstitution after alpha-beta-depleted transplantation in children. The CDR3 runs to 15 residues. V gave up 4 bases and J gave up 2 bases, with 12 bases separating them. The germline V gene encodes CDR1 SGHRS and CDR2 YFSETQ. Researchers prepared the TCRbeta library using unique molecular identifiers, the study reports. TCRdb passed the PCR reads through MiXCR, listing each CDR3 protein once. The sample has over 550,000 distinct CDR3 sequences, roughly a tenth seen once; the top ten hold less than 4.5%.

Sequenced here: PBMCs from the stem cell graft donor, sampled from the stem cell graft. V and J are TRBV5-1 and TRBJ2-2, with a possible D match to TRBD2 (6 bases). This clonotype was obtained from a human donor who donated a stem cell graft to a child with acute myeloid leukemia. CDR3 coding DNA: TGCGCCAGCAGCCCCCTAGCGTTCAACACCGGGGAGCTGTTTTTT. This translates into CASSPLAFNTGELFF.